These 31 T cell receptor beta chains share one sample of origin, sequenced in a study of identical twins. TCRdb itself ran the 5' RACE reads through MiXCR, one entry per CDR3 protein. The sample records some 1,600,000 distinct CDR3 sequences, about 30% being singletons. Source material: cord blood. The receptor source for this set is a newborn girl in good health.

This CDR3 is CASSFSQGSVQYF. As DNA, the CDR3 is TGCGCCAGCAGCTTTAGTCAGGGTTCCGTGCAGTACTTC. The genes are TRBV5-1 and TRBJ2-7; TRBD1 might be the D (5 bases). V was pared by 2 bases and J by 9 bases, with 15 bases between. Germline CDR1 SGHRS, CDR2 YFSETQ. The CDR3 runs to 13 residues.

In this sample, this clonotype turned up once. The chain employs TRBV7-6 and TRBJ1-2; D possibly corresponds to TRBD1 (6 bases). The V gene's germline CDR1 is SGHVS and CDR2 FNYEAQ. V lost 1 base and J lost 0, with 15 bases in between. The length of the CDR3 is 17 residues. The CDR3 is CASSLGPTGTANYGYTF. The CDR3 coding sequence is TGTGCCAGCAGCTTAGGTCCTACAGGGACTGCTAACTATGGCTACACCTTC.

This clonotype was observed a handful of times. This rearrangement joins TRBV7-9 to TRBJ1-1, with a tentative D call TRBD1 (6 bases). The V end lost 4 bases, the J end lost 1 base, and 13 bases lay between the germline ends. Germline CDR1 SEHNR, CDR2 FQNEAQ (reference sequence). The CDR3 runs to 15 residues. CDR3 in amino acids: CASSSYREENTEAFF. The CDR3, as DNA: TGTGCCAGCAGCTCTTACAGGGAAGAGAACACTGAAGCTTTCTTT. The full variable domain, its missing parts supplied by reference TRBV7-9 and TRBJ1-1, is DTGVSQNPRHKITKRGQNVTFRCDPISEHNRLYWYRQTLGQGPEFLTYFQNEAQLEKSRLLSDRFSAERPKGSFSTLEIQRTEQGDSAMYLCASSSYREENTEAFFGQGTRLTVV.

CDR3 nucleotide sequence: TGTGCCAGCAGCTTAAATAGCCGGCCCGGGGAGCAGTTCTTC. It specifies CASSLNSRPGEQFF. This chain joins TRBV11-3 and TRBJ2-1, with unresolved D. CDR3 length: 14 amino acids. Germline V gives CDR1 SGHNT, CDR2 YENEEA. Between the trimmed V and J ends, which lost 2 bases and 10 bases, there was a span of 15 bases.

This clonotype came up a few times. The rearrangement links TRBV4-1 to TRBJ2-1; no clear D gene. The germline V gene encodes CDR1 MGHRA and CDR2 YSYEKL. Deletions cut 0 bases from V and 2 bases from J, with 11 bases between. CDR3 length equals 16 residues. The CDR3 DNA reads TGCGCCAGCAGCCAAGATTGGCACGGCACCTACAATGAGCAGTTCTTC. Encoded protein: CASSQDWHGTYNEQFF.

This chain connects TRBV20-1 to TRBJ2-7; D remains unclear. Germline CDR1 reads DFQATT; CDR2 reads SNEGSKA (reference sequence). The CDR3 runs 13 residues. Trimming took 5 bases from V and 0 from J, leaving 11 bases between them. CDR3 DNA sequence: TGCAGTGCTTTTCCGACTCGCTCCTACGAGCAGTACTTC. It translates to CSAFPTRSYEQYF.

The rearrangement links TRBV20-1 to TRBJ1-1; 9 nucleotides match TRBD1. The CDR3 is made up of 14 amino acids. With 3 bases clipped from V and 5 bases from J, the junction kept 7 bases outside the gene matches. In germline, CDR1 is DFQATT, CDR2 SNEGSKA (reference sequence). Written as DNA, the CDR3 is TGCAGTGCTAGCGACAGGGGGGAAGTGACTGAAGCTTTCTTT. Translation: CSASDRGEVTEAFF.

The chain combines TRBV20-1 with TRBJ2-7; TRBD1 matches 7 bases. Looked up from germline, CDR1 is DFQATT and CDR2 is SNEGSKA (reference sequence). After removal of 0 bases from V and 0 bases from J, the junction contained 5 bases not matched to a gene. CDR3 length: 15 amino acids. CDR3 sequence: CSARDRQGDSYEQYF. The DNA for the CDR3 is TGCAGTGCTAGAGATCGGCAGGGGGACTCCTACGAGCAGTACTTC.

This clonotype was recorded many times. The V gene is TRBV10-3, the J gene TRBJ2-3; D uncertain. The CDR3 length is 12 residues. Germline loops: CDR1 ENHRY, CDR2 SYGVKD. V was cut by 2 bases and J by 1 base, with 1 base left in between. In DNA, the CDR3 is TGTGCCATCAGTGAGCGCACAGATACGCAGTATTTT. This gives the protein CAISERTDTQYF.

The chain links TRBV4-1 to TRBJ2-3; maybe TRBD1 (5 bases). The germline gives CDR1 MGHRA, CDR2 YSYEKL. This CDR3 is 17 amino acids long. V lost 1 base to trimming and J lost 8 bases, with 22 bases between them. The CDR3 DNA reads as TGCGCCAGCAGCCAAGGGTCTGTCGTCCCAGGGCTGGGTACGCAGTATTTT. Protein product: CASSQGSVVPGLGTQYF.

This clonotype has a handful of counts. The gene calls are TRBV20-1 and TRBJ2-1, with D tentatively TRBD1 or TRBD2 (5 bases each). The V and J ends lost 4 bases and 8 bases respectively, with 21 bases between them. Germline lookup yields CDR1 DFQATT and CDR2 SNEGSKA (reference sequence). The CDR3 covers 15 residues. The CDR3 region is CSATHRDPRGDEQFF. The CDR3 nucleotides are TGCAGTGCTACCCACCGGGACCCCAGAGGGGATGAGCAGTTCTTC.

This clonotype was counted between two and nine times. This chain connects TRBV20-1 to TRBJ2-5, with D tentatively TRBD1 or TRBD2 (5 bases each). In germline, CDR1 is DFQATT, CDR2 SNEGSKA (reference sequence). CDR3 length: 14 residues. Trimming pared 0 bases from V and 9 bases from J, leaving 17 bases between. The CDR3 is CSARDFGDGNPQYF. For the CDR3, the DNA is TGCAGTGCTAGAGATTTCGGGGACGGGAATCCCCAGTACTTC.

The J gene is TRBJ2-3, the V gene TRBV20-1; 9 positions match TRBD2. The CDR3 runs 16 residues. V dropped 3 bases and J dropped 2; count of bases not matched to a gene: 9. Germline CDR1 and CDR2: DFQATT and SNEGSKA (reference sequence). CDR3 in amino acids: CSASHQGGGATDTQYF. CDR3 nucleotide sequence: TGCAGTGCTAGCCACCAAGGCGGGGGGGCCACAGATACGCAGTATTTT.

This chain connects TRBV20-1 to TRBJ2-3; the match to TRBD1 covers 8 bases. This CDR3 contains 14 residues. CDR1 is DFQATT, CDR2 SNEGSKA, per germline (reference sequence). Trimming at V came to 6 bases and at J to 2 bases, leaving 7 bases not matched to a gene. CDR3 DNA sequence: TGCAGTGCCACGGGACAGGATAACACAGATACGCAGTATTTT. Encoded protein: CSATGQDNTDTQYF.

This clonotype was seen just once. The CDR3 sequence is CATAGQGFNEQYF. The CDR3 DNA follows: TGTGCCACCGCGGGACAGGGATTCAATGAGCAGTACTTC. This rearrangement joins TRBV24-1 to TRBJ2-1; 9 nucleotides agree with TRBD1. The J call may be faulty, since TRBJ2-7 better matches the DNA end. The CDR3 loop spans 13 amino acids. Germline V gene lookup returns CDR1 KGHDR and CDR2 SFDVKD.

The chain uses TRBV7-9 and TRBJ1-2; no clear D. Germline lookup yields CDR1 SEHNR and CDR2 FQNEAQ (reference sequence). Trimming took off 5 bases at V and 4 bases at J, with 14 bases between the two ends. The CDR3 runs to 14 residues. Here the CDR3 DNA reads TGTGCCAGCAGCCCCCGGAGGCAGTTCTATGGCTACACCTTC. Amino acids: CASSPRRQFYGYTF.

Turning to this clonotype: A much larger clone sits a single nucleotide away, making a read error possible. J is TRBJ2-4 and V is TRBV20-1; D not certain. Matching the DNA end better, TRBJ2-7 makes the J call doubtful. Germline V gene sequence: CDR1 DFQATT, CDR2 SNEGSKA (reference sequence). The CDR3 loop spans 13 amino acids. The CDR3 reads CGARTPGLNEQYF. Written as DNA, the CDR3 is TGCGGTGCTAGAACGCCCGGTTTGAACGAGCAGTACTTC.

The rearrangement joins TRBV7-2 to TRBJ1-1; 10 bases map to TRBD1. Per germline, CDR1 SGHTA and CDR2 FQGNSA. This CDR3 has 16 amino acids. V was clipped by 1 base and J by 4 bases; unmatched bases: 6. DNA of the CDR3: TGTGCCAGCAGCTTAGGGACAGGGGGAGGGGTCACTGAAGCTTTCTTT. Translating gives CASSLGTGGGVTEAFF.

This clonotype has only a few counts. The chain is built from TRBV20-1 and TRBJ2-7; no clear D gene. Germline lookup yields CDR1 DFQATT and CDR2 SNEGSKA (reference sequence). V lost 3 bases and J lost 10, with 19 bases in between. The CDR3 has 13 amino acids. The CDR3 is CSASPTAQWAQYF. The CDR3 DNA follows: TGCAGTGCTAGCCCTACAGCGCAATGGGCCCAGTACTTC.

The V and J genes are TRBV11-2 and TRBJ2-5; D is unclear. The tail of the sequence fits TRBJ2-7 better, so the J call may be wrong. This CDR3 region has 11 residues. Germline values: CDR1 SGHAT, CDR2 FQNNGV. In nucleotides, the CDR3 is TGTGCCAGCAGCGCCTCGGGCGAGCAGTACTTC. Protein sequence: CASSASGEQYF.

The gene calls are TRBV13 and TRBJ1-2; 8 bases are a match to TRBD1. V dropped 2 bases and J dropped 8; count of bases not matched to a gene: 7. The CDR3 sequence is 14 residues long. Germline CDR1 and CDR2: PRHDT and FYEKMQ (reference sequence). The CDR3 loop is CASSLPSTGAGYTF. The CDR3 DNA reads as TGTGCCAGCAGCTTACCTTCGACAGGGGCCGGCTACACCTTC.

V usage is TRBV11-2 and J usage is TRBJ2-3; 10 bases are shared with TRBD2. Germline values: CDR1 SGHAT, CDR2 FQNNGV. The CDR3 extends over 14 amino acids. V shed 4 bases, J shed 8 bases, and the junction held 6 bases outside the gene matches. The CDR3 DNA reads as TGTGCCAGCAGCTCACTAGCGGGGACCCTTACGCAGTATTTT. The encoded protein is CASSSLAGTLTQYF.

The chain carries TRBV5-1 and TRBJ2-5; 12 bases map to TRBD2. Germline loops: CDR1 SGHRS, CDR2 YFSETQ. This CDR3 is built from 17 residues. The junction had 12 bases not matched to a gene; V was cut back by 4 bases and J by 5 bases. The CDR3 protein is CASSPMRLAGEWETQYF. The CDR3 region has the DNA TGCGCCAGCAGCCCAATGCGACTAGCGGGAGAATGGGAGACCCAGTACTTC.

This clonotype has only a few counts. The rearrangement links TRBV4-1 to TRBJ2-3, with TRBD2 matching 9 bases. The germline V gene has CDR1 MGHRA and CDR2 YSYEKL. This CDR3 is built from 20 residues. V was clipped by 0 bases and J by 4 bases; unmatched bases: 17. CDR3 loop: CASSQESRGLAGVRSDTQYF. The CDR3 nucleotides read TGCGCCAGCAGCCAAGAATCCAGGGGTTTAGCGGGAGTGAGGTCAGATACGCAGTATTTT.

The genes are TRBV6-4 and TRBJ2-5; D gene unclear. This CDR3 spans 15 amino acids. Germline values: CDR1 MRHNA, CDR2 SNTAGT. V lost 5 bases and J lost 2, with 15 bases in between. CDR3 nucleotide sequence: TGTGCCAGCAGTCCTCACCCAGGCGTACAAGAGACCCAGTACTTC. This codes for CASSPHPGVQETQYF.

This clonotype was seen more than once but under ten times. The chain combines TRBV7-9 with TRBJ2-7, with 9 bases matching TRBD1. Germline trimming cut 2 bases from V and 3 bases from J; bases unmatched to any gene: 8. CDR3 length: 16 residues. Germline V gene lookup returns CDR1 SEHNR and CDR2 FQNEAQ (reference sequence). For the CDR3, the DNA is TGTGCCAGCAGCTTATTTACCGGACAGGGGATCTACGAGCAGTACTTC. Its protein is CASSLFTGQGIYEQYF. The full variable domain, rest sourced from reference TRBV7-9 and TRBJ2-7, is DTGVSQNPRHKITKRGQNVTFRCDPISEHNRLYWYRQTLGQGPEFLTYFQNEAQLEKSRLLSDRFSAERPKGSFSTLEIQRTEQGDSAMYLCASSLFTGQGIYEQYFGPGTRLTVT.

On this clonotype: One end of the junction does not line up with germline, which may come from a read error. The chain is built from TRBV12-5 and TRBJ2-5, with TRBD1 as a possible D gene (6 bases). The CDR3 totals 13 residues. The germline gives CDR1 LGHNT, CDR2 FRNRAP. The CDR3 spells CASGFTGQETQYF. The CDR3 DNA follows: TGTGCTAGCGGTTTCACAGGGCAAGAGACCCAGTACTTC.

This clonotype showed up just once. The gene calls are TRBV18 and TRBJ2-2; D may be TRBD2 (6 bases). The germline V gene has CDR1 KGHSH and CDR2 LQKENI. The CDR3 totals 16 residues. V lost 6 bases to trimming and J lost 0 bases, with 14 bases between them. The chain's CDR3 is CASSPLSGSNTGELFF. The CDR3 DNA reads as TGTGCCAGCTCTCCTCTTAGCGGCTCGAACACCGGGGAGCTGTTTTTT.

This clonotype was found many times. The genes are TRBV7-2 and TRBJ2-7, with 9 bases aligning to TRBD2. V was clipped by 1 base and J by 6 bases; unmatched bases: 7. The CDR3 runs to 15 residues. CDR1 and CDR2 from the germline V gene are SGHTA and FQGNSA. The CDR3 is CASSLGTGLAFEQYF. The CDR3, as DNA: TGTGCCAGCAGCTTAGGAACGGGACTAGCATTCGAGCAGTACTTC.

This clonotype came up a few times. This sequence joins TRBV20-1 and TRBJ1-6; no firm D call. The CDR3 sequence is 12 residues long. CDR1 and CDR2 (germline): DFQATT, SNEGSKA (reference sequence). V lost 3 bases, J lost 8 bases, and 8 bases lay in between. For the CDR3, the DNA is TGCAGTGCTAGTAGTCGAGATTCACCCCTCCACTTT. Translated: CSASSRDSPLHF.

The chain has TRBV18 and TRBJ2-5; maybe TRBD1 (6 bases). This CDR3 has 15 amino acids. V shed 2 bases and J shed 4 bases, with 14 bases lying between them. Germline CDR1 reads KGHSH; CDR2 reads LQKENI. The CDR3 nucleotides read TGTGCCAGCTCACCATCCGGACAGAGAGGAGAGACCCAGTACTTC. Encoded protein: CASSPSGQRGETQYF.